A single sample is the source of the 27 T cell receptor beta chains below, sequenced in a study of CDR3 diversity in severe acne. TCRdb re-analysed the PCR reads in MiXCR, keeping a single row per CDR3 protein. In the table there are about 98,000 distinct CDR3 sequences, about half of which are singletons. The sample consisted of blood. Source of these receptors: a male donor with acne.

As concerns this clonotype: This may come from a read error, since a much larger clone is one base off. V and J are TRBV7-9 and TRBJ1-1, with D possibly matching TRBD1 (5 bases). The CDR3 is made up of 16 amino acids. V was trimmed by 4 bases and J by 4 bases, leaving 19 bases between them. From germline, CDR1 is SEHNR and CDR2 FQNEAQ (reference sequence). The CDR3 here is CASSSEGWGEGTEAFF. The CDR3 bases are TGTGCCAGCAGCTCAGAGGGGTGGGGTGAGGGCACTGAAGCTTTCTTT.

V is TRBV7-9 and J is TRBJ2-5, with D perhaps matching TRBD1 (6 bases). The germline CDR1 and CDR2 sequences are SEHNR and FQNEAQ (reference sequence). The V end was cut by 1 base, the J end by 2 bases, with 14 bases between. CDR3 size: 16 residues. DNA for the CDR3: TGTGCCAGCAGCTTAGGGCGACAGGAAGGTCAAGAGACCCAGTACTTC. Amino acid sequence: CASSLGRQEGQETQYF.

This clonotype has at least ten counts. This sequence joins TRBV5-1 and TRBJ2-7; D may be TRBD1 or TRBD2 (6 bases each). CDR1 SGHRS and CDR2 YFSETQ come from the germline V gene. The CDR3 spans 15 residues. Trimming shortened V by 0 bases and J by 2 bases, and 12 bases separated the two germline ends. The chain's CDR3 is CASSLDRAGPYEQYF. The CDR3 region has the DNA TGCGCCAGCAGCTTGGACAGGGCGGGACCCTACGAGCAGTACTTC.

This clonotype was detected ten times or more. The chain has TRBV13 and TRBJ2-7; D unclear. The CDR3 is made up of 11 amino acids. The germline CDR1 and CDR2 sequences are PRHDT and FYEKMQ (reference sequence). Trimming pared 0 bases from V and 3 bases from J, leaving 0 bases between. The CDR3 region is CASSLGYEQYV. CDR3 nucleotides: TGTGCCAGCAGCTTAGGCTACGAGCAGTACGTC.

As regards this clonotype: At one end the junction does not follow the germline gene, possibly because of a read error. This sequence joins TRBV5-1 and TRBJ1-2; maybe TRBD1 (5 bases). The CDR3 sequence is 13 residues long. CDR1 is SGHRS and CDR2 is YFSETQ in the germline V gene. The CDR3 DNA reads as TGCGCCGGCAGCCACAGGAGTAACTATGGCTACACCTTC. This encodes CAGSHRSNYGYTF.

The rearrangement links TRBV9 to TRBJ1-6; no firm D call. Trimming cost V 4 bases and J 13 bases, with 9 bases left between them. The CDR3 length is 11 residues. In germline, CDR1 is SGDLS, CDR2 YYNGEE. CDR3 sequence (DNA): TGTGCCAGCAGCTTCGGTGGTCCCCTCCACTTT. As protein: CASSFGGPLHF.

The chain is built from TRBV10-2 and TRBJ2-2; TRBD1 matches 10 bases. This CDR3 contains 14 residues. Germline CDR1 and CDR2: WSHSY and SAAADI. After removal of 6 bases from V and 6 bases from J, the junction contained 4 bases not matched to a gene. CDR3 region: CASSLGQGAGELFF. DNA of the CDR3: TGCGCCAGCAGCCTTGGACAGGGGGCCGGGGAGCTGTTTTTT.

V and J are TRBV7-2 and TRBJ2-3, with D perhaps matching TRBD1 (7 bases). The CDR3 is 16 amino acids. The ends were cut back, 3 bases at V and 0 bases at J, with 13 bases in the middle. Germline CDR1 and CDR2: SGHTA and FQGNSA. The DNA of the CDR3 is TGTGCCAGCAGCTTCAAGCCAGGGGGGAGCACAGATACGCAGTATTTT. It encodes CASSFKPGGSTDTQYF.

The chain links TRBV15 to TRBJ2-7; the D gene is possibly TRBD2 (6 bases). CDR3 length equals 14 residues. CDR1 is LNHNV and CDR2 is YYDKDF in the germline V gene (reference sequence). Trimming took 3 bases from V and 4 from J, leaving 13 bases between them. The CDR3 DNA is TGTGCCACCAGCAGCGAAGGACGGGAGTACGAGCAGTACTTC. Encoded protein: CATSSEGREYEQYF.

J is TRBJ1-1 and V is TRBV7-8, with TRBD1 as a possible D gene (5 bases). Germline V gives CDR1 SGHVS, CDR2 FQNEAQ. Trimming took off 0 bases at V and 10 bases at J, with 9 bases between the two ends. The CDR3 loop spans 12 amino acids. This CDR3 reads CASSLAGGLAFF. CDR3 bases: TGTGCCAGCAGCTTAGCGGGGGGTTTAGCTTTCTTT.

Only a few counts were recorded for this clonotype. The CDR3: CASSEYQNTEAFF. The CDR3 coding sequence is TGTGCCAGCAGTGAATATCAGAACACTGAAGCTTTCTTT. This chain connects TRBV25-1 to TRBJ1-1; D is unclear. CDR1 is MGHDK and CDR2 is SYGVNS in the germline V gene. V lost 0 bases and J 1 base, leaving 3 bases between the germline ends. This CDR3 has 13 residues.

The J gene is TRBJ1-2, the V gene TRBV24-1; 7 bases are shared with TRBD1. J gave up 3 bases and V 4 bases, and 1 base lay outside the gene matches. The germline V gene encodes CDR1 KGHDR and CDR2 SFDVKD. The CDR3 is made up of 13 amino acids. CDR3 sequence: CATSDDRDYGYTF. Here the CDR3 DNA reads TGTGCCACCAGTGACGACAGGGACTATGGCTACACCTTC.

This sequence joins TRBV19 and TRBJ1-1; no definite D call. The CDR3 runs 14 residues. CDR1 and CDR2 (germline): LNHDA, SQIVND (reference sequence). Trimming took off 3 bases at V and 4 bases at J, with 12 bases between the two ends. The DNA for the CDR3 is TGTGCCAGTAGTATCTCAACAGTCAGCACTGAAGCTTTCTTT. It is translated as CASSISTVSTEAFF.

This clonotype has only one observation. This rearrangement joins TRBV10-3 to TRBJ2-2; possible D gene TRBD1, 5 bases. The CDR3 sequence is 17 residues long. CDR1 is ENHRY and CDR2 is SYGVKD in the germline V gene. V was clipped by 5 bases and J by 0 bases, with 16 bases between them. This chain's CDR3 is CAISLPRAGPNTGELFF. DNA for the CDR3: TGTGCCATCAGTTTACCTCGGGCAGGGCCGAACACCGGGGAGCTGTTTTTT.

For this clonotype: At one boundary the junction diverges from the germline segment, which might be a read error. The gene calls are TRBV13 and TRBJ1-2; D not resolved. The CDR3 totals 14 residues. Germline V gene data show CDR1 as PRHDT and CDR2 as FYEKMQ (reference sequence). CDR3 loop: CAGSLTAANCGYTF. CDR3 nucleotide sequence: TGTGCCGGCAGCTTAACCGCCGCTAACTGTGGCTACACCTTC.

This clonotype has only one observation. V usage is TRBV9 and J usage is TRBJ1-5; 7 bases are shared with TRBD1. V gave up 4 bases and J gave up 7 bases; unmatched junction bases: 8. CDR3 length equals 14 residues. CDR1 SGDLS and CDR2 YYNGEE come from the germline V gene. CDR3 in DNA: TGTGCCAGCAGCCTCAGACAGGGAGAGCAGCCCCAGCATTTT. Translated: CASSLRQGEQPQHF. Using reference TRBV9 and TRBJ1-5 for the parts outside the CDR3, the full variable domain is DSGVTQTPKHLITATGQRVTLRCSPRSGDLSVYWYQQSLDQGLQFLIQYYNGEERAKGNILERFSAQQFPDLHSELNLSSLELGDSALYFCASSLRQGEQPQHFGDGTRLSIL.

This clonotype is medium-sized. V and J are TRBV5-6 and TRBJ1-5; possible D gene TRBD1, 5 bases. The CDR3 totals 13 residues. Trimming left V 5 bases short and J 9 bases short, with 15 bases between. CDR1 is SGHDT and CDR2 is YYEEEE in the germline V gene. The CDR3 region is CASSSGGDWPQHF. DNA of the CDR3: TGTGCCAGCAGTTCCGGGGGAGATTGGCCCCAGCATTTT.

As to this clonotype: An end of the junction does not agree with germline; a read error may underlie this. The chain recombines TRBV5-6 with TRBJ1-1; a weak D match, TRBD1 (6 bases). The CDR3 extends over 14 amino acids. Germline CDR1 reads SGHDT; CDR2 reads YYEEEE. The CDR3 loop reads CASSVTGRDAEAFF. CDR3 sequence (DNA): TGTGCCAGCAGCGTTACAGGGCGGGACGCTGAAGCCTTCTTT.

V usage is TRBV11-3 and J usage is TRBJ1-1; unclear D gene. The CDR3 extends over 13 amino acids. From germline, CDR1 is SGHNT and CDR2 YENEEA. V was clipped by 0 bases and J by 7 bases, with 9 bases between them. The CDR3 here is CASSLDSYSEAFF. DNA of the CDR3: TGTGCCAGCAGCTTAGATTCCTACAGTGAAGCTTTCTTT. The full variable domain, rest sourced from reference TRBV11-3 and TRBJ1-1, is EAGVVQSPRYKIIEKKQPVAFWCNPISGHNTLYWYLQNLGQGPELLIRYENEEAVDDSQLPKDRFSAERLKGVDSTLKIQPAELGDSAVYLCASSLDSYSEAFFGQGTRLTVV.

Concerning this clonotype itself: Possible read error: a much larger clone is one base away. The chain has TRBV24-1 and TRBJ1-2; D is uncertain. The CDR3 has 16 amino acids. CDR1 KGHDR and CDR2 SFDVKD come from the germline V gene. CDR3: CATGDPTLAGNYGYTF. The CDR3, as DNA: TGTGCCACCGGTGACCCCACTCTAGCCGGTAACTATGGCTACACCTTC.

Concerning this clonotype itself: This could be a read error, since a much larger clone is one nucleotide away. The DNA for the CDR3 is TGCGCCAGCAGCCCGGGACTAGCGGGAGCAGAGACCCAGTACTTC. Residues: CASSPGLAGAETQYF. The chain is built from TRBV5-1 and TRBJ2-5; 14 bases map to TRBD2. The CDR3 loop spans 15 amino acids. Germline V gene sequence: CDR1 SGHRS, CDR2 YFSETQ. Losses at the gene ends were 4 bases for V and 4 bases for J; bases not matched to a gene: 3.

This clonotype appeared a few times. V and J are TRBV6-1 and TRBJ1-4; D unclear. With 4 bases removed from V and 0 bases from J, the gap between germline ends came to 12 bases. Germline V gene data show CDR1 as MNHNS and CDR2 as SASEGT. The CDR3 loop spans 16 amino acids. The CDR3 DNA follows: TGTGCCAGCAGTGGAGCGTACTTTACAACTAATGAAAAACTGTTTTTT. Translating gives CASSGAYFTTNEKLFF.

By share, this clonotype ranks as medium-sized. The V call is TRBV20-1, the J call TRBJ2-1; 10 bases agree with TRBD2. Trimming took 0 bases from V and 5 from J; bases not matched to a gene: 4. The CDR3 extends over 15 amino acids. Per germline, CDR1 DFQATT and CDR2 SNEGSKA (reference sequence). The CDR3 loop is CSARDGTSVNNEQFF. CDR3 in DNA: TGCAGTGCTAGAGACGGGACTAGCGTGAACAATGAGCAGTTCTTC.

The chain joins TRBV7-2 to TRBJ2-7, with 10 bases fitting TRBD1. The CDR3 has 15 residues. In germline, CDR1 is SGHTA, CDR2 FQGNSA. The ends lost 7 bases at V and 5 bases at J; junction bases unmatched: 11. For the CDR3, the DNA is TGTGCCAGCACCCTAACGGGACAGGGGAAGAACGAGCAGTACTTC. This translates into CASTLTGQGKNEQYF.

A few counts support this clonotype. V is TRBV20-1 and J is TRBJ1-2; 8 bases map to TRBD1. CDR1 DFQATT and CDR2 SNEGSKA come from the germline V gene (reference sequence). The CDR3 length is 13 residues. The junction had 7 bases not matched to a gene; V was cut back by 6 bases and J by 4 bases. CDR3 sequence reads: CSAHHGQGYGYTF. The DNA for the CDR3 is TGCAGTGCCCATCACGGACAGGGCTATGGCTACACCTTC.

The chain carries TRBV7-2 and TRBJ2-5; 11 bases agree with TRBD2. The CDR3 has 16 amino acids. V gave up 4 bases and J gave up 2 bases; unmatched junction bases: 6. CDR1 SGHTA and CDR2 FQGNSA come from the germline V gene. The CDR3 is CASSSLLAGDQETQYF. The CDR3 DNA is TGTGCCAGCAGCTCGTTACTAGCGGGAGATCAAGAGACCCAGTACTTC.

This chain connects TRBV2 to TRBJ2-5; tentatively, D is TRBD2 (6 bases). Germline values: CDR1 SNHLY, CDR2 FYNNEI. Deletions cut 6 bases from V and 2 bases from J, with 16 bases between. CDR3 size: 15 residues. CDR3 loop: CASSDLGRGQETQYF. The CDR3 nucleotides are TGTGCCAGCAGCGACCTAGGACGGGGGCAAGAGACCCAGTACTTC.